Here is one T cell receptor (beta chain) with its context. What it recognizes is unknown. A junction end diverges from the germline sequence, so it may reflect a read error. The data stem from a study of cytomegalovirus exposure and HLA in healthy donors. Study observations and caveats: Sequencing likely caused a cluster of highly shared sequence variants. Accurate predictions that matched the HLA-A and HLA-B alleles of most subjects were reportedly made from TCR beta sequences. Several V segments, TRBV6-2 and TRBV6-3 among them, could not be told apart and were dropped. A further, later analysis showed that HLA-associated TCR beta chains (compared with equally common others) were more clonally expanded.

The CDR3 covers 16 residues. Germline-derived CDR1 and CDR2 are SEHNR and FQNEAQ (reference sequence). Primers: 60 Vbeta forward and 13 Jbeta reverse. Clones were sequenced by immunoSEQ multiplex PCR, and TCRdb holds only the in-frame ones, with some missing. The sample lists 95,000 to 110,000 clones; 78% were seen once. Specimen: PBMCs. This TCR came from a woman in her thirties or forties in good health and CMV-seronegative. The chain joins TRBV7-9 to TRBJ2-3, with D hard to call. The CDR3 sequence is CSSSLDTEMSGDTQYF. In DNA, the CDR3 is TGTTCCAGCAGCTTAGACACAGAAATGTCAGGAGATACGCAGTATTTT.